Reported below is one T cell receptor (beta chain). The data are from a study of blood T cell repertoires in COVID-19. In the study overall: Donors in the United States, Italy and Spain gave samples during acute or convalescent COVID-19.

Trimming at V came to 5 bases and at J to 6 bases, leaving 7 bases not matched to a gene. The CDR3 sequence is 16 residues long. CDR1 is SGHTA and CDR2 is FQGTGA in the germline V gene. The data were produced by immunoSEQ multiplex PCR, yet TCRdb's version contains in-frame clones alone and is incomplete. The sample has around 68,000 clones, less than 85% seen once. V usage is TRBV7-3 and J usage is TRBJ2-1; 13 bases align to TRBD2. Sequenced sample: peripheral blood. This clonotype originated in a man at least 80 years old with active COVID-19. The CDR3 sequence: CASSLPTSGRINEQFF. CDR3 DNA: TGTGCCAGCAGCCTACCGACTAGCGGGAGGATCAATGAGCAGTTCTTC. Full variable domain (outside the CDR3, taken from reference TRBV7-3 and TRBJ2-1): GAGVSQTPSNKVTEKGKYVELRCDPISGHTALYWYRQSLGQGPEFLIYFQGTGAADDSGLPNDRFFAVRPEGSVSTLKIQRTERGDSAVYLCASSLPTSGRINEQFFGPGTRLTVL.